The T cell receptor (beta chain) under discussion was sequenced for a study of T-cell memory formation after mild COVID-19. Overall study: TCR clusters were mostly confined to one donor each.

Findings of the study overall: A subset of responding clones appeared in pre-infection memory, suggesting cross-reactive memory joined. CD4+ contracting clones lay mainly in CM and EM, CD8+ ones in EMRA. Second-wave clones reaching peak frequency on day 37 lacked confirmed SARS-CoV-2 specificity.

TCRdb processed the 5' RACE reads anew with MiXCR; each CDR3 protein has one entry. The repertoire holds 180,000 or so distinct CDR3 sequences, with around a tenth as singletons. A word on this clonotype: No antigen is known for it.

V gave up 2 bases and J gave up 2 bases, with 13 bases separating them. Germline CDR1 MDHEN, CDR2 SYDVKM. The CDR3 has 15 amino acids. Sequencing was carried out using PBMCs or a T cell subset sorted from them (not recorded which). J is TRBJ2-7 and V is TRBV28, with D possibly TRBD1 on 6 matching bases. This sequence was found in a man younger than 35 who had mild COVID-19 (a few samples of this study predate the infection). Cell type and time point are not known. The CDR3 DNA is TGTGCCAGCAGTTTAGGGGGCAATCGGCCCTACGAGCAGTACGTC. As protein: CASSLGGNRPYEQYV.